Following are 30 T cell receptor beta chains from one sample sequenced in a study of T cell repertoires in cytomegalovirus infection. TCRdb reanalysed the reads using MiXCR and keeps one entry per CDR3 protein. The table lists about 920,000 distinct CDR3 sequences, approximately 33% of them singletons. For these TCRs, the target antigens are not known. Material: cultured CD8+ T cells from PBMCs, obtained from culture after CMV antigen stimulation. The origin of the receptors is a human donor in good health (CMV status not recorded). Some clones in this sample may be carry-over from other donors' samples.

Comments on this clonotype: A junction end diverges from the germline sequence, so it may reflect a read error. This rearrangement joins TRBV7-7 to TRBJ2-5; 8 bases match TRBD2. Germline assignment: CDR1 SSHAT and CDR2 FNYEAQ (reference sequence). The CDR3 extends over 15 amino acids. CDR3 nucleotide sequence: TGTGCTAGCAGCCGCGGACTAGCTCCCGGGGAGACCCAGTACTTC. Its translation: CASSRGLAPGETQYF.

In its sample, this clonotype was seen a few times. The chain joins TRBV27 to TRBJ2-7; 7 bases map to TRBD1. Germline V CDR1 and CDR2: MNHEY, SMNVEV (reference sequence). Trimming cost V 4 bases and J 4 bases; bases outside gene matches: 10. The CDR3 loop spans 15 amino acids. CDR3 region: CASSSLFGTEYEQYF. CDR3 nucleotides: TGTGCCAGCAGTTCCCTCTTCGGGACAGAATACGAGCAGTACTTC.

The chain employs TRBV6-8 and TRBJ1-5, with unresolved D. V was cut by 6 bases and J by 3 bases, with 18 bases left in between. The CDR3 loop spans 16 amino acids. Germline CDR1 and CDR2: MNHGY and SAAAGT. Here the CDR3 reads CASSPIRGISNQPQHF. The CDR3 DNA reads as TGTGCCAGCAGCCCCATAAGAGGAATATCCAATCAGCCCCAGCATTTT.

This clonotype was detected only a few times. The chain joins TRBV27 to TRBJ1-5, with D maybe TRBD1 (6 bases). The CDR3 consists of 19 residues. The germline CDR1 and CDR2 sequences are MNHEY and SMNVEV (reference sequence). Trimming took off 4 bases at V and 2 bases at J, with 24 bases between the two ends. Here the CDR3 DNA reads TGTGCCAGCAGTTCCGCCGTGAGGGGGTCCGGTAATGGCAATCAGCCCCAGCATTTT. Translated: CASSSAVRGSGNGNQPQHF.

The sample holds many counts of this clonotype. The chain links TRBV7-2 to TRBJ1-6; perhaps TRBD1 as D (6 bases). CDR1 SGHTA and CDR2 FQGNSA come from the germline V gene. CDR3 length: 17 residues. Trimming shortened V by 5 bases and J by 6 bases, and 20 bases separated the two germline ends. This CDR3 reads CASSPLSGPRGNSPLHF. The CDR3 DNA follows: TGTGCCAGCAGCCCCCTTTCCGGGCCCAGGGGTAATTCACCCCTCCACTTT. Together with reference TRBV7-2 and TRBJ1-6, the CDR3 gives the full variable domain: GAGVSQSPSNKVTEKGKDVELRCDPISGHTALYWYRQSLGQGLEFLIYFQGNSAPDKSGLPSDRFSAERTGGSVSTLTIQRTQQEDSAVYLCASSPLSGPRGNSPLHFGNGTRLTVT.

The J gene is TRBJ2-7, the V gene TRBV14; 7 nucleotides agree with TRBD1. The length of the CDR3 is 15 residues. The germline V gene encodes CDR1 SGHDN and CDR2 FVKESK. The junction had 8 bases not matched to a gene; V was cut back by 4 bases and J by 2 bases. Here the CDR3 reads CASSPYRDRAYEQYF. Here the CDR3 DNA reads TGTGCCAGCAGCCCGTACCGGGACAGAGCCTACGAGCAGTACTTC. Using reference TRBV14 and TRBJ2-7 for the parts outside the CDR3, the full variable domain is EAGVTQFPSHSVIEKGQTVTLRCDPISGHDNLYWYRRVMGKEIKFLLHFVKESKQDESGMPNNRFLAERTGGTYSTLKVQPAELEDSGVYFCASSPYRDRAYEQYFGPGTRLTVT.

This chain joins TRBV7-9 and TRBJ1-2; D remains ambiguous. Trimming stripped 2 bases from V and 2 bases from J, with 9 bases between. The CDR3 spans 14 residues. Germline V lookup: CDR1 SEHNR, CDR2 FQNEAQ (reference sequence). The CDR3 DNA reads TGTGCCAGCAGCTTACCATCTACGAACTATGGCTACACCTTC. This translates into CASSLPSTNYGYTF.

The CDR3 DNA follows: TGTGCCAGCAGCCAAGATTTAGCAGAAGCTTTCTTT. Protein: CASSQDLAEAFF. This chain connects TRBV4-2 to TRBJ1-1; D gene uncertain. V gave up 0 bases and J gave up 8 bases, with 7 bases separating them. The CDR3 totals 12 residues. Germline-derived CDR1 and CDR2 are LGHNA and YNFKEQ.

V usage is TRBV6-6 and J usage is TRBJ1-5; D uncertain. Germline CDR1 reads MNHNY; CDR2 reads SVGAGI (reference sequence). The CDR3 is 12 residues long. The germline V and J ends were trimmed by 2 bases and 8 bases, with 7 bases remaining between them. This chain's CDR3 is CASSYPLEPQHF. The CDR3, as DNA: TGTGCCAGCAGTTACCCTCTAGAGCCCCAGCATTTT.

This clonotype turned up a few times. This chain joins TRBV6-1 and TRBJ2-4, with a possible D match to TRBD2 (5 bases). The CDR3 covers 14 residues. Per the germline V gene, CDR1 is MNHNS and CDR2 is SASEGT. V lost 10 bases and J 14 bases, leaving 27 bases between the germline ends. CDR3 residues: CATTSGERGRREYF. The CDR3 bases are TGTGCCACCACCTCCGGAGAGCGCGGGCGTCGCGAGTACTTC.

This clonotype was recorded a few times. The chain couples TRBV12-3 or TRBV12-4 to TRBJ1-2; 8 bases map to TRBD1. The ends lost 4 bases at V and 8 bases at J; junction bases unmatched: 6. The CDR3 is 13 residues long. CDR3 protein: CASSWGTGGGYTF. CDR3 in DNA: TGTGCCAGCAGTTGGGGGACAGGCGGGGGCTACACCTTC.

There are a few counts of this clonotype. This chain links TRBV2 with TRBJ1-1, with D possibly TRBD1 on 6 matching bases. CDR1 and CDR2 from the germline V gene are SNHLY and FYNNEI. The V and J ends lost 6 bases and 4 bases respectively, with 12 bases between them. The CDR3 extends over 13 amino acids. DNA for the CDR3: TGTGCCAGCAGATCTGGGGGCTCCACTGAAGCTTTCTTT. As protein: CASRSGGSTEAFF.

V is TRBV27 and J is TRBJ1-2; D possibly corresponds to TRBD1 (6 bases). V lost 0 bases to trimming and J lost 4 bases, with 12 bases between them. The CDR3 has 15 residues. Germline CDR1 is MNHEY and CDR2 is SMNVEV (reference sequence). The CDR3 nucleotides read TGTGCCAGCAGTTTATCTCGGGACATGGTCTATGGCTACACCTTC. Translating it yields CASSLSRDMVYGYTF.

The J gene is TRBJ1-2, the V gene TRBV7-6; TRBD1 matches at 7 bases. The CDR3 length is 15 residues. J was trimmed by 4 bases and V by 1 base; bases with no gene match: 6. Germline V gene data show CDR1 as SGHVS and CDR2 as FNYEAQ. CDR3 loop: CASSLEGQNSYGYTF. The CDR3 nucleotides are TGTGCCAGCAGCTTAGAGGGACAGAATTCCTATGGCTACACCTTC.

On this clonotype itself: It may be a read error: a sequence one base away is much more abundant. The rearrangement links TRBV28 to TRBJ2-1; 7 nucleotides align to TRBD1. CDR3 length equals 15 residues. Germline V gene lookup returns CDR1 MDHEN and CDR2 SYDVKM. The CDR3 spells CANSSRPRGYNEQFF. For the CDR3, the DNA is TGTGCCAACAGTTCCCGACCCAGGGGGTATAATGAGCAGTTCTTC.

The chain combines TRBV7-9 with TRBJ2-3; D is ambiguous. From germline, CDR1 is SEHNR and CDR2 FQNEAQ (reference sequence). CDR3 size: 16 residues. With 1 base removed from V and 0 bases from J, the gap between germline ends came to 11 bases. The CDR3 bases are TGTGCCAGCAGCTTAGAGTCGTACCCTAGCACAGATACGCAGTATTTT. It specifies CASSLESYPSTDTQYF.

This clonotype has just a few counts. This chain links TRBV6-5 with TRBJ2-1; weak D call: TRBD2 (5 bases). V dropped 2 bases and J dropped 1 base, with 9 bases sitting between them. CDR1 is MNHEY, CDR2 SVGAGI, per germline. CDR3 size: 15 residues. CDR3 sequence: CASSYGSGSYNEQFF. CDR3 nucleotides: TGTGCCAGCAGTTACGGGAGCGGTTCCTACAATGAGCAGTTCTTC.

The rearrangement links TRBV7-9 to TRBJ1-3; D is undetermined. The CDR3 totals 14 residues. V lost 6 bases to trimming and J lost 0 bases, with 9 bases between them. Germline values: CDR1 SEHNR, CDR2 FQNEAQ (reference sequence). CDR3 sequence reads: CASREASSGNTIYF. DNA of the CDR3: TGTGCCAGCAGGGAAGCCTCCTCTGGAAACACCATATATTTT.

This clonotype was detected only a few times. The CDR3: CASNLSPPNGGGFGNEQFF. The CDR3 nucleotides read TGTGCCAGCAATCTCTCCCCCCCGAATGGCGGGGGATTCGGCAATGAGCAGTTCTTC. V usage is TRBV6-2 or TRBV6-3 and J usage is TRBJ2-1; 7 bases are shared with TRBD2. The CDR3 sequence is 19 residues long. J was trimmed by 6 bases and V by 7 bases; bases with no gene match: 24. Germline CDR1 MNHEY, CDR2 SVGEGT.

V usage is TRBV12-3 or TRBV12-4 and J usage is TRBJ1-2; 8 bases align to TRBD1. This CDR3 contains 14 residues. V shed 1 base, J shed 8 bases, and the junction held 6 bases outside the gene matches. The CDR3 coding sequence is TGTGCCAGCAGTTTAGGGACAGGGTACGAGGGCTACACCTTC. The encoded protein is CASSLGTGYEGYTF.

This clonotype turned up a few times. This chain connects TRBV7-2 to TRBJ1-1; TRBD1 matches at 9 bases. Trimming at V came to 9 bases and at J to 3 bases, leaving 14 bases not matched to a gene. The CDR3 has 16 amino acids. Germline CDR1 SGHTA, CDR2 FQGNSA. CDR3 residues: CASSARTGVRDTEAFF. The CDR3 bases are TGTGCCAGTAGCGCGCGGACAGGGGTTAGGGACACTGAAGCTTTCTTT.

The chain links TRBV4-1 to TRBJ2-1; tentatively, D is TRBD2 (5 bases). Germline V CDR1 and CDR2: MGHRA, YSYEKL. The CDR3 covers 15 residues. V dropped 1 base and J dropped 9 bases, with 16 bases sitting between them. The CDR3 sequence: CASSQGVLRRSEQFF. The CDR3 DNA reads TGCGCCAGCAGCCAAGGGGTGCTTCGGAGGAGTGAGCAGTTCTTC.

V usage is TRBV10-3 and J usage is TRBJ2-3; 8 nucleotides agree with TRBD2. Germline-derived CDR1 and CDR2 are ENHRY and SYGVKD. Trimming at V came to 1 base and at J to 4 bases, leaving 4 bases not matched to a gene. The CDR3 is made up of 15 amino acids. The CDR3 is CAISELAGGSDTQYF. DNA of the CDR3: TGTGCCATCAGTGAGTTGGCGGGGGGATCAGATACGCAGTATTTT.

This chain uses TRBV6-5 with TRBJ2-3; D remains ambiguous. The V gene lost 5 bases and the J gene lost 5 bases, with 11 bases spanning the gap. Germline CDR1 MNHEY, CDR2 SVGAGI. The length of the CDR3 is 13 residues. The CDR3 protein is CASSLFPQDTQYF. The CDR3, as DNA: TGTGCCAGCAGTCTCTTCCCGCAAGATACGCAGTATTTT.

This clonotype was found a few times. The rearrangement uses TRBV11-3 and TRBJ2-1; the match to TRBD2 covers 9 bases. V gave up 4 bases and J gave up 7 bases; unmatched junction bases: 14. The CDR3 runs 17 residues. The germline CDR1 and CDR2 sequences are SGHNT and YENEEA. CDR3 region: CASSYVRGAGGGNEQFF. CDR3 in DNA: TGTGCCAGCAGCTACGTCCGAGGGGCGGGGGGGGGAAATGAGCAGTTCTTC. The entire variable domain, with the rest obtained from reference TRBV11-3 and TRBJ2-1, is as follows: EAGVVQSPRYKIIEKKQPVAFWCNPISGHNTLYWYLQNLGQGPELLIRYENEEAVDDSQLPKDRFSAERLKGVDSTLKIQPAELGDSAVYLCASSYVRGAGGGNEQFFGPGTRLTVL.

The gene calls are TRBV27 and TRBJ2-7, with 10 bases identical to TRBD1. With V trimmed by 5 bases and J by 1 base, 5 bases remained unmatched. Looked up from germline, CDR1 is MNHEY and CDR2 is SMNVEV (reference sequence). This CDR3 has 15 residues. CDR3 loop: CASSKPGQGSYEQYF. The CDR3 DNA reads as TGTGCCAGCAGTAAACCGGGACAGGGGTCCTACGAGCAGTACTTC.

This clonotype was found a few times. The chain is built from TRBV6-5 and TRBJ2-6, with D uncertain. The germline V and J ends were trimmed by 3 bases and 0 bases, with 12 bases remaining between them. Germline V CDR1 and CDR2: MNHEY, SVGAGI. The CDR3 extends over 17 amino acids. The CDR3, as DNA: TGTGCCAGCAGTTATTATTACAGCAGCTCTGGGGCCAACGTCCTGACTTTC. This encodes CASSYYYSSSGANVLTF.

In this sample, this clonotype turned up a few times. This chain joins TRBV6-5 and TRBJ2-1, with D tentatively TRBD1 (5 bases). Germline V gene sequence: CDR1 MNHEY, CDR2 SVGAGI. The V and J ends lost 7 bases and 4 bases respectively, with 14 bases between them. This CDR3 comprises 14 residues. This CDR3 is CASTPGKTYNEQFF. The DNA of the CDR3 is TGTGCCAGCACCCCAGGGAAGACTTACAATGAGCAGTTCTTC.

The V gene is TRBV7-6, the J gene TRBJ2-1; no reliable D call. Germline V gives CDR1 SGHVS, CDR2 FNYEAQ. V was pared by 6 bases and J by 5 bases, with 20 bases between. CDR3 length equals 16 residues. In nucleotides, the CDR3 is TGTGCCAGCAGTACCGTGCCCCCCCACCGCGACAATGAGCAGTTCTTC. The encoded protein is CASSTVPPHRDNEQFF.

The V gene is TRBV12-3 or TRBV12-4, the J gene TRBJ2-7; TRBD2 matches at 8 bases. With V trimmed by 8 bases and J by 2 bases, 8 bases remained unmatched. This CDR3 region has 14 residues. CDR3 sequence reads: CASREGLGAYEQYF. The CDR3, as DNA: TGTGCCAGCCGTGAGGGACTAGGGGCCTACGAGCAGTACTTC.